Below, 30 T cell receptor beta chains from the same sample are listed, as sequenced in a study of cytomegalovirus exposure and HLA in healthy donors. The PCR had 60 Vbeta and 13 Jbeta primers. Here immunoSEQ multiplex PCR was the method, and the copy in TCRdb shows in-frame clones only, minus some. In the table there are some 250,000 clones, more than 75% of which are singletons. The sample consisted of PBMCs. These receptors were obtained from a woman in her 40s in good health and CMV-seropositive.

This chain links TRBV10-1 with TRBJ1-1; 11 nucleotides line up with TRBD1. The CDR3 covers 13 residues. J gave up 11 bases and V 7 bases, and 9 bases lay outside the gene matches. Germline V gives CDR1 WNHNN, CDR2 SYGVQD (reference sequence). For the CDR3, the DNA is TGCGCCAGCAATAACGGACAGGGGGCGCCGGCTTTCTTT. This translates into CASNNGQGAPAFF.

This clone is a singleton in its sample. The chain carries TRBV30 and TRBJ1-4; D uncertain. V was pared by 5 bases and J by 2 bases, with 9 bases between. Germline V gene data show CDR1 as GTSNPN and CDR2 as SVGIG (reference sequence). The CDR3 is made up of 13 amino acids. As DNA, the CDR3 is TGTGCCTGGGGCGACTTTACTAATGAAAAACTGTTTTTT. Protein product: CAWGDFTNEKLFF.

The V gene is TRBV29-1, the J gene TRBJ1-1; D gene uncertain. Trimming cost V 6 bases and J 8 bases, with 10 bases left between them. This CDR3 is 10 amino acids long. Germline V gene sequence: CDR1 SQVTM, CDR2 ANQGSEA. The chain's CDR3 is CSVLRGEAFF. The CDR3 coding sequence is TGCAGCGTCCTTCGAGGGGAAGCTTTCTTT.

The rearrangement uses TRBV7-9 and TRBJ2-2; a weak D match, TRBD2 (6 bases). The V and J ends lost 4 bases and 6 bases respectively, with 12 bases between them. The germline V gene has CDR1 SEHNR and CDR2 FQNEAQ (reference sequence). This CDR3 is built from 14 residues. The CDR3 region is CASSSKRLAGELFF. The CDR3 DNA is TGTGCCAGCAGCTCCAAAAGACTAGCCGGGGAGCTGTTTTTT.

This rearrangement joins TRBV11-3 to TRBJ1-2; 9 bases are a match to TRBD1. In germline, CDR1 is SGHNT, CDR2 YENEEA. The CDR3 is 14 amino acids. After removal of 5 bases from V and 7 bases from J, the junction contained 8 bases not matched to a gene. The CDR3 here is CASSPLTGGGGYTF. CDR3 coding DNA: TGTGCCAGCAGCCCTCTGACAGGGGGTGGTGGCTACACCTTC.

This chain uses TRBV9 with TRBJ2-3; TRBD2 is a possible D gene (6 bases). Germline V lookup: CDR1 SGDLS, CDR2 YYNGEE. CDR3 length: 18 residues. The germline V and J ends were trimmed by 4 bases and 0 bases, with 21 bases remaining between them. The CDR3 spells CASSSPTGFAGSTDTQYF. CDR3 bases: TGTGCCAGCAGCTCCCCCACCGGGTTTGCGGGGAGCACAGATACGCAGTATTTT.

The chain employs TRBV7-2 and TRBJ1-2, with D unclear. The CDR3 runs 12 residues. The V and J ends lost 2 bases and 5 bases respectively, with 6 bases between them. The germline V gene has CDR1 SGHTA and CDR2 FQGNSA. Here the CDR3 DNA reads TGTGCCAGCAGCTTAAACGGGTATGGCTACACCTTC. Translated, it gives CASSLNGYGYTF.

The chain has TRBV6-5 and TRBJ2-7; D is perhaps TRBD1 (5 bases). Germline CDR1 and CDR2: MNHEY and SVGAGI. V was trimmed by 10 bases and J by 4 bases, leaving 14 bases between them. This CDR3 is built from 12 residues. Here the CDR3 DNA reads TGTGCCATCAGACAGTACAGTTACGAGCAGTACTTC. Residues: CAIRQYSYEQYF.

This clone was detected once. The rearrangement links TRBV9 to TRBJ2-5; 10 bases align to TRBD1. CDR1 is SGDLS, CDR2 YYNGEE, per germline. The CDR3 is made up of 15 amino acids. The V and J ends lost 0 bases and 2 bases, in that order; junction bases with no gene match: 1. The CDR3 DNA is TGTGCCAGCAGCGTAGTGGGACAGGGGCAAGAGACCCAGTACTTC. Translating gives CASSVVGQGQETQYF.

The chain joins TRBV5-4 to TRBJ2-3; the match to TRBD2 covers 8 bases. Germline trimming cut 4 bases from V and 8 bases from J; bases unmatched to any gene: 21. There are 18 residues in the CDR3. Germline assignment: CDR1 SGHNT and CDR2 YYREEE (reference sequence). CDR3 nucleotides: TGTGCCAGCAGCCCGAACAGCGAACTACTAGCGGCTGGGGGTACGCAGTATTTT. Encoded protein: CASSPNSELLAAGGTQYF.

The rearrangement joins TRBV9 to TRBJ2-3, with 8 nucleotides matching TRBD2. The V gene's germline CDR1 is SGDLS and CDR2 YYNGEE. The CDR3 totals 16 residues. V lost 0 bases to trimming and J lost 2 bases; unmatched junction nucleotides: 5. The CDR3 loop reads CASSVAGGLVTDTQYF. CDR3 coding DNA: TGTGCCAGCAGCGTAGCTGGGGGACTAGTCACAGATACGCAGTATTTT.

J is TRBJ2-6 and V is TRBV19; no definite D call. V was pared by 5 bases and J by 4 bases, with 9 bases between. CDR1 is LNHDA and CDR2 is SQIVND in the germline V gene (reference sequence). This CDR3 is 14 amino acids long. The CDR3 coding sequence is TGTGCCAGTAGTCCCCTAGACGGGGCCAACGTCCTGACTTTC. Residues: CASSPLDGANVLTF.

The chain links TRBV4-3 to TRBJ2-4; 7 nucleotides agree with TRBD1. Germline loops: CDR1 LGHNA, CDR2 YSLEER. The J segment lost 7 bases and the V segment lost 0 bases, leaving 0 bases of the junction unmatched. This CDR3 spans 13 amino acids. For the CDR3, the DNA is TGCGCCAGCAGCCAAGACAGGGGGAACATTCAGTACTTC. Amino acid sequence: CASSQDRGNIQYF.

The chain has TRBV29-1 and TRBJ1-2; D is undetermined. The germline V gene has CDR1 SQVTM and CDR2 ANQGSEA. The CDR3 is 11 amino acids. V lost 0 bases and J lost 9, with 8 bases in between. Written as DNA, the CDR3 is TGCAGCGTTGAAGAGGGCAGAAGCTACACCTTC. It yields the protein CSVEEGRSYTF.

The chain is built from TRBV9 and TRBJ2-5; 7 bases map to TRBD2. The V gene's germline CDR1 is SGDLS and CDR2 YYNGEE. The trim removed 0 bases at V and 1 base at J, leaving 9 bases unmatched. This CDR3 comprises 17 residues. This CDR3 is CASSVAGAGAVQETQYF. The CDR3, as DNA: TGTGCCAGCAGCGTAGCTGGGGCGGGAGCGGTCCAAGAGACCCAGTACTTC.

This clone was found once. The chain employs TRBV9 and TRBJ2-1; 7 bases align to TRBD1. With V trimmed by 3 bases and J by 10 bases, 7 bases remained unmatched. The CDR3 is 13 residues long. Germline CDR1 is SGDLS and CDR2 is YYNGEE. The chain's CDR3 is CASSARTGREQFF. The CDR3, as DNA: TGTGCCAGCAGCGCTCGGACAGGACGGGAGCAGTTCTTC.

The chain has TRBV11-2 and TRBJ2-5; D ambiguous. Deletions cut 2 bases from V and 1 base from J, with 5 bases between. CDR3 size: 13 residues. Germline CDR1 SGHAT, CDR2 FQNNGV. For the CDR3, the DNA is TGTGCCAGCAGCTTATGGGCCCAAGAGACCCAGTACTTC. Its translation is CASSLWAQETQYF. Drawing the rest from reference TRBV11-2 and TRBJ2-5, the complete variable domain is EAGVAQSPRYKIIEKRQSVAFWCNPISGHATLYWYQQILGQGPKLLIQFQNNGVVDDSQLPKDRFSAERLKGVDSTLKIQPAKLEDSAVYLCASSLWAQETQYFGPGTRLLVL.

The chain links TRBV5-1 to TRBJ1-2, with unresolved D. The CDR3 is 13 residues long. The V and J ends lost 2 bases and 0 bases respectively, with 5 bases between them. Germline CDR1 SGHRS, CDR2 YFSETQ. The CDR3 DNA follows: TGCGCCAGCAGCTTAACAGCTAACTATGGCTACACCTTC. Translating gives CASSLTANYGYTF.

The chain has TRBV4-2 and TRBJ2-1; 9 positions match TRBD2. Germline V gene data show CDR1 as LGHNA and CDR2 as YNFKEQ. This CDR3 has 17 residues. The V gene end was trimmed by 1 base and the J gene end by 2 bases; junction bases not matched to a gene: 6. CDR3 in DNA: TGTGCCAGCAGCCAAGTAGCGGGAGACATCACCTACAATGAGCAGTTCTTC. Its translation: CASSQVAGDITYNEQFF.

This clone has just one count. The CDR3: CASQPGQGAYEQYF. The CDR3 DNA sequence: TGTGCCAGTCAACCGGGACAGGGGGCCTACGAGCAGTACTTC. The chain is built from TRBV6-1 and TRBJ2-5; 11 positions match TRBD1. The J call is in doubt because the DNA end fits TRBJ2-7 better. CDR3 size: 14 residues. Germline assignment: CDR1 MNHNS and CDR2 SASEGT.

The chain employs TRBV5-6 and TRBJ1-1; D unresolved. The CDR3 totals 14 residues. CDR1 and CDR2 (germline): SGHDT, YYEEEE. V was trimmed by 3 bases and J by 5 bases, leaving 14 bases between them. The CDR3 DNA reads TGTGCCAGCAGCTGGTTATCGGCGCGGACTGAAGCTTTCTTT. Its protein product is CASSWLSARTEAFF.

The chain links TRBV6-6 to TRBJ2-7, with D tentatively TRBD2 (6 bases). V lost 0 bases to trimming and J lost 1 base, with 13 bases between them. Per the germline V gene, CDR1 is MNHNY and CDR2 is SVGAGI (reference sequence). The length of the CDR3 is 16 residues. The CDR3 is CASSYSTRSGSYEQYF. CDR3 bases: TGTGCCAGCAGTTACTCGACTAGATCAGGGTCCTACGAGCAGTACTTC.

In DNA, the CDR3 is TGTGCCAGTAGACCTGACGGGGGCGGGGGGGGCAATCAGCCCCAGCATTTT. Amino acids: CASRPDGGGGGNQPQHF. The V gene is TRBV19, the J gene TRBJ1-5, with a possible D match to TRBD1 (6 bases). This CDR3 is built from 17 residues. Germline assignment: CDR1 LNHDA and CDR2 SQIVND (reference sequence). V dropped 6 bases and J dropped 2 bases, with 20 bases sitting between them.

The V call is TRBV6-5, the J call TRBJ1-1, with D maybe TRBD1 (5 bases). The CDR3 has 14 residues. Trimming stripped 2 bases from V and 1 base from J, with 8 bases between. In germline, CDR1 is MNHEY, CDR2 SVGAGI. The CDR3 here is CASSYGGTNTEAFF. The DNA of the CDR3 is TGTGCCAGCAGTTACGGGGGGACGAACACTGAAGCTTTCTTT.

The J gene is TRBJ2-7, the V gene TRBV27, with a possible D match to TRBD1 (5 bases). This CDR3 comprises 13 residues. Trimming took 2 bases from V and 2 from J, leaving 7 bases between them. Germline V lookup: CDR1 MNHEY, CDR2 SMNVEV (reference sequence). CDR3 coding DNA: TGTGCCAGCAGTTTAAGCAGGGCCTACGAGCAGTACTTC. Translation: CASSLSRAYEQYF.

CDR3 bases: TGTGCCAGCAGCTCGGACTGGACCACAGATACGCAGTATTTT. Translation gives CASSSDWTTDTQYF. This sequence joins TRBV5-4 and TRBJ2-3; a possible D gene is TRBD2 (5 bases). CDR1 is SGHNT, CDR2 YYREEE, per germline (reference sequence). CDR3 size: 14 residues. Trimming cost V 3 bases and J 2 bases, with 10 bases left between them.

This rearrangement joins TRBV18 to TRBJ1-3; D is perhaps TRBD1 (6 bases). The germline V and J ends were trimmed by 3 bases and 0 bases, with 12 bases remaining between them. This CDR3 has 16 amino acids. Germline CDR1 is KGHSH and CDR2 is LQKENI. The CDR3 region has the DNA TGTGCCAGCTCACCTTCAGGGGCGACCTCTGGAAACACCATATATTTT. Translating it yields CASSPSGATSGNTIYF.

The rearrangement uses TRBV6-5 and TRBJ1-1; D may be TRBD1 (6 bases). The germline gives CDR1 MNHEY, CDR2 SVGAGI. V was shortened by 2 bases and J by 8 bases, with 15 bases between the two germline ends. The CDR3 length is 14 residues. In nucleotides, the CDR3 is TGTGCCAGCAGTTACGCACTGGACAGATTAGAAGCTTTCTTT. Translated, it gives CASSYALDRLEAFF.

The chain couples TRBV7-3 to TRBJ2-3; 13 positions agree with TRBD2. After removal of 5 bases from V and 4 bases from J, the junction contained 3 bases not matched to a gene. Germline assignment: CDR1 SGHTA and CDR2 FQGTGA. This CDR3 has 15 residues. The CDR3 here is CASSLTSGGSDTQYF. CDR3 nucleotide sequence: TGTGCCAGCAGCCTGACTAGCGGGGGGTCAGATACGCAGTATTTT. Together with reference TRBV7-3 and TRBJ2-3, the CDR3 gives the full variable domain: GAGVSQTPSNKVTEKGKYVELRCDPISGHTALYWYRQSLGQGPEFLIYFQGTGAADDSGLPNDRFFAVRPEGSVSTLKIQRTERGDSAVYLCASSLTSGGSDTQYFGPGTRLTVL.

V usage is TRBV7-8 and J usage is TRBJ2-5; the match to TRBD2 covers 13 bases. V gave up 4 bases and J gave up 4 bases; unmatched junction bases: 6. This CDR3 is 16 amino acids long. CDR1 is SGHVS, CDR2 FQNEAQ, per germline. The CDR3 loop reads CASSSWTSGGTETQYF. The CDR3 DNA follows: TGTGCCAGCAGCTCCTGGACTAGCGGGGGTACAGAGACCCAGTACTTC. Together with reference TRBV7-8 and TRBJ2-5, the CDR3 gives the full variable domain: GAGVSQSPRYKVAKRGQDVALRCDPISGHVSLFWYQQALGQGPEFLTYFQNEAQLDKSGLPSDRFFAERPEGSVSTLKIQRTQQEDSAVYLCASSSWTSGGTETQYFGPGTRLLVL.